The clone carrying this T cell receptor beta chain was counted between two and nine times. This record comes from a study of identical twins. TCRdb independently ran MiXCR on the 5' RACE reads; one entry per CDR3 protein. The sample holds some 500,000 distinct CDR3 sequences, roughly 13% seen once. These records were also assigned to another study, of yellow fever vaccine responses in identical twins.

Sequencing used CD4+ T cells sorted from blood. The clonotype was recovered from a woman aged 18-29 years in good health.

Here the CDR3 reads CASSPEDLAVIPQFF. CDR3 coding DNA: TGCGCCAGCAGCCCGGAGGATCTAGCGGTCATACCGCAGTTCTTC. The chain carries TRBV5-1 and TRBJ2-1; 7 positions agree with TRBD2. J lost 12 bases, V lost 4 bases, and 16 bases had no gene match. Per the germline V gene, CDR1 is SGHRS and CDR2 is YFSETQ. This CDR3 comprises 15 residues.